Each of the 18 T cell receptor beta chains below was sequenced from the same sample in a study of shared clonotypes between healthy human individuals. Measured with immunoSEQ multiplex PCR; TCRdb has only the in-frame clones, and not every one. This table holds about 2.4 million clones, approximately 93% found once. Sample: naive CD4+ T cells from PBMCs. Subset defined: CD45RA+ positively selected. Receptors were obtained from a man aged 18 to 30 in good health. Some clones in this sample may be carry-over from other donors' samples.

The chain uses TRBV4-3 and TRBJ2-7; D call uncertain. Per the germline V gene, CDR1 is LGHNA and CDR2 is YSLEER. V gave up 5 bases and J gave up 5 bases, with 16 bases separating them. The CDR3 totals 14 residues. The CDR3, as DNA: TGCGCCAGCAGCTGTGCCACACCTGGTGACGAGCAGTACTTC. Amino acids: CASSCATPGDEQYF.

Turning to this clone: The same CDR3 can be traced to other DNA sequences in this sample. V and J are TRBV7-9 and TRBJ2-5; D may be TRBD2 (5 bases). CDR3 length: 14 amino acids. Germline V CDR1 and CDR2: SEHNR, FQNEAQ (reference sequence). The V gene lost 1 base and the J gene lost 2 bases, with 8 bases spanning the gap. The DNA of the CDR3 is TGTGCCAGCAGCTTAGTTGGAGGACAAGAGACCCAGTACTTC. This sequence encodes CASSLVGGQETQYF.

The CDR3 nucleotides are TGTGCCAGCAGTTTTCGTATCGTCACGGACAATGAGCAGTTCTTC. Its protein is CASSFRIVTDNEQFF. V gene TRBV28 combines with J gene TRBJ2-1; D not certain. The germline V and J ends were trimmed by 3 bases and 5 bases, with 14 bases remaining between them. Germline CDR1 MDHEN, CDR2 SYDVKM. The CDR3 length is 15 residues. The whole variable domain, remainder taken from reference TRBV28 and TRBJ2-1, is DVKVTQSSRYLVKRTGEKVFLECVQDMDHENMFWYRQDPGLGLRLIYFSYDVKMKEKGDIPEGYSVSREKKERFSLILESASTNQTSMYLCASSFRIVTDNEQFFGPGTRLTVL.

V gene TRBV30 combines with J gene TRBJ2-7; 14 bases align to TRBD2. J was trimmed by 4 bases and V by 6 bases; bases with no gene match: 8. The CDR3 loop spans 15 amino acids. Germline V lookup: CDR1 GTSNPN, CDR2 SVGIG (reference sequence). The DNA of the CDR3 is TGTGCCTGTTCGTCGGGACTAGCGGGAGCGTACGAGCAGTACTTC. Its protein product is CACSSGLAGAYEQYF.

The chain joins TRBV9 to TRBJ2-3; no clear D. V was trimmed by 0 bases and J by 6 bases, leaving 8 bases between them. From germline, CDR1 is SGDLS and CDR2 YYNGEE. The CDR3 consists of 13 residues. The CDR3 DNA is TGTGCCAGCAGCGTAGGTTGGAAGGATACGCAGTATTTT. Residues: CASSVGWKDTQYF. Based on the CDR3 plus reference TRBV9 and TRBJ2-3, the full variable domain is DSGVTQTPKHLITATGQRVTLRCSPRSGDLSVYWYQQSLDQGLQFLIQYYNGEERAKGNILERFSAQQFPDLHSELNLSSLELGDSALYFCASSVGWKDTQYFGPGTRLTVL.

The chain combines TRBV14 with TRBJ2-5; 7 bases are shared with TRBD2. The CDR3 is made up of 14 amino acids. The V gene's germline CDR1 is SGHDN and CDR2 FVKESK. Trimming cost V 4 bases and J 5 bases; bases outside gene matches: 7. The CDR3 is CASSPLAGGETQYF. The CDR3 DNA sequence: TGTGCCAGCAGCCCCTTGGCCGGGGGGGAGACCCAGTACTTC.

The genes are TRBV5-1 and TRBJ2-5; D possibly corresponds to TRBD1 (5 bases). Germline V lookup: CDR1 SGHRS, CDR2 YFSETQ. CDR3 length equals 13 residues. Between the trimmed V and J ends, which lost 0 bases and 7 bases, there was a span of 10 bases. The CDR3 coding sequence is TGCGCCAGCAGCTTGGAGGGTCAGGGGACCCAGTACTTC. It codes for CASSLEGQGTQYF.

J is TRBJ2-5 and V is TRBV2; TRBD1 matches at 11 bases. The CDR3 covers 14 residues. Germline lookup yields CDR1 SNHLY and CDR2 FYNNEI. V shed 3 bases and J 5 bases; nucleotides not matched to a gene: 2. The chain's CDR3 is CASSDWDRGETQYF. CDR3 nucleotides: TGTGCCAGCAGTGATTGGGACAGGGGGGAGACCCAGTACTTC.

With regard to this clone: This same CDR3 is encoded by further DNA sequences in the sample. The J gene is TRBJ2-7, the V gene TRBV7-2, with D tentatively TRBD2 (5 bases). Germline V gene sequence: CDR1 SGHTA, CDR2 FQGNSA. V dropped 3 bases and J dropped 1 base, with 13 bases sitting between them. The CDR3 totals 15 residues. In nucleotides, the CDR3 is TGTGCCAGCAGCTTGACCGGGATATCGTCCTACGAGCAGTACTTC. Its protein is CASSLTGISSYEQYF.

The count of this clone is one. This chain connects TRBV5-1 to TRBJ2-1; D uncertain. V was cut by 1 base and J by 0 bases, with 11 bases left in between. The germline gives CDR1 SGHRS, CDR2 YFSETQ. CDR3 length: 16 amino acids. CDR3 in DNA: TGCGCCAGCAGCTTGCTGGGCGTTACCTCCTACAATGAGCAGTTCTTC. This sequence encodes CASSLLGVTSYNEQFF.

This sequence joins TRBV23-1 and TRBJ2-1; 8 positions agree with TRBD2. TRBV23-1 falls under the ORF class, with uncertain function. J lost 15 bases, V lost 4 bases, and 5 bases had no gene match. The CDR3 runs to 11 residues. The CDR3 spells CASSLREGRFF. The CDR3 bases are TGCGCCAGCAGTCTTCGGGAGGGAAGGTTCTTC.

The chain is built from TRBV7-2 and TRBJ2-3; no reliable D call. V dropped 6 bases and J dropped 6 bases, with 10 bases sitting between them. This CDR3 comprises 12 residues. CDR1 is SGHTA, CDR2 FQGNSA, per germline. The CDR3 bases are TGTGCCAGCAGGTTGTCCGGCGATACGCAGTATTTT. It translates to CASRLSGDTQYF.

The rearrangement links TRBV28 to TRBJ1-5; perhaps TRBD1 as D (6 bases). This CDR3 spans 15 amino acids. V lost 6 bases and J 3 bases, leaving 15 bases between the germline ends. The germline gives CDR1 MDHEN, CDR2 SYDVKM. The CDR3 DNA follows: TGTGCCAGCAGCGCCTCCGAGGGGGACAATCAGCCCCAGCATTTT. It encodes CASSASEGDNQPQHF.

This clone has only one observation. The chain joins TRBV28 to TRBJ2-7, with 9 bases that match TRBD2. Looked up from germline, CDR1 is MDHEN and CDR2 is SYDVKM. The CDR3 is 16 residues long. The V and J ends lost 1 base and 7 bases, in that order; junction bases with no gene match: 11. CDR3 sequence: CASSLLRASGTGEQYF. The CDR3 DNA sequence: TGTGCCAGCAGTTTATTACGTGCTAGCGGGACGGGAGAGCAGTACTTC.

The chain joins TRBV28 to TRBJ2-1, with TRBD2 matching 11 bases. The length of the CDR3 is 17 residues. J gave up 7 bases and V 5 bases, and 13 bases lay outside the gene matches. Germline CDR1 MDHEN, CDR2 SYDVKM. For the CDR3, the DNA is TGTGCCAGCAGTCTCCCGCAGGCTAGCGGGAGGAGGAATGAGCAGTTCTTC. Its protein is CASSLPQASGRRNEQFF.

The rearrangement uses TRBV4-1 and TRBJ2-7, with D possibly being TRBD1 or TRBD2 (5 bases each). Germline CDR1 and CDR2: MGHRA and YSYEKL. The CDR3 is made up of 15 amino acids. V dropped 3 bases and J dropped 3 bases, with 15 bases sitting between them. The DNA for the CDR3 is TGCGCCAGCAGCCAGGCCGGGACCGCTTTCTACGAGCAGTACTTC. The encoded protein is CASSQAGTAFYEQYF.

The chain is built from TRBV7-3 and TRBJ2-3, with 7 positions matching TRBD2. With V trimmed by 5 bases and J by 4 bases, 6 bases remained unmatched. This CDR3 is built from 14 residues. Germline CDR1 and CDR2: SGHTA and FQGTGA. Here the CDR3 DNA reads TGTGCCAGCAGCCCGGGGGGACCCCCAGATACGCAGTATTTT. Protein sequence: CASSPGGPPDTQYF.

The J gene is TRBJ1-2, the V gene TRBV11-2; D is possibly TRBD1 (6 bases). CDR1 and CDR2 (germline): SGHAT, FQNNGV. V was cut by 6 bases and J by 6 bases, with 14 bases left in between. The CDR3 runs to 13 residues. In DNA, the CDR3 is TGTGCCAGCAGACAGACGGGGGCGGATGGCTACACCTTC. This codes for CASRQTGADGYTF.